These 29 T cell receptor beta chains share one sample of origin, sequenced in a study of T-cell memory formation after mild COVID-19. A single record per CDR3 protein comes from TCRdb applying MiXCR to the 5' RACE reads. Of 550,000 to 600,000 distinct CDR3 sequences in the sample, 15% to 20% are singletons; the top ten hold about 8.6%. Sequenced input: PBMCs or a T cell subset sorted from them (not recorded which). The source of these receptors is an adult woman who had mild COVID-19 (a few samples of this study predate the infection). Cell type and time point are not known.

This clonotype was observed a few times. The chain recombines TRBV4-1 with TRBJ1-1; TRBD1 is a possible D gene (5 bases). This CDR3 contains 14 residues. Germline values: CDR1 MGHRA, CDR2 YSYEKL. With 6 bases removed from V and 0 bases from J, the gap between germline ends came to 11 bases. The CDR3 sequence: CASRRGAVNTEAFF. The CDR3 DNA is TGCGCCAGCAGGCGAGGGGCAGTGAACACTGAAGCTTTCTTT.

This clonotype was counted many times. CDR3 bases: TGTGCCAGCAGCCAAGGCAGGGCCAAGGAGTTCTTC. It translates to CASSQGRAKEFF. This chain uses TRBV3-1 with TRBJ2-1; the D gene is possibly TRBD1 (5 bases). Trimming stripped 1 base from V and 14 bases from J, with 12 bases between. The germline CDR1 and CDR2 sequences are LGHDT and YNNKEL (reference sequence). CDR3 length equals 12 residues.

The V gene is TRBV30, the J gene TRBJ2-7; unclear D gene. Trimming cost V 5 bases and J 3 bases, with 8 bases left between them. The CDR3 length is 11 residues. In germline, CDR1 is GTSNPN, CDR2 SVGIG (reference sequence). CDR3 nucleotides: TGTGCCTGGGGGGTGGGCTACGAGCAGTACTTC. This codes for CAWGVGYEQYF.

The CDR3 sequence is CASSQETGWQYEQYF. DNA for the CDR3: TGTGCCAGCAGCCAAGAAACAGGGTGGCAGTACGAGCAGTACTTC. The rearrangement uses TRBV3-1 and TRBJ2-7, with D possibly TRBD1 on 6 matching bases. This CDR3 has 15 residues. Germline CDR1 and CDR2: LGHDT and YNNKEL (reference sequence). V was pared by 0 bases and J by 4 bases, with 13 bases between.

The rearrangement joins TRBV10-3 to TRBJ2-5; tentative D call: TRBD2 (5 bases). Per the germline V gene, CDR1 is ENHRY and CDR2 is SYGVKD. With 2 bases removed from V and 2 bases from J, the gap between germline ends came to 9 bases. The CDR3 is 14 residues long. The chain's CDR3 is CAISEREHQETQYF. CDR3 sequence (DNA): TGTGCCATCAGTGAGCGGGAACATCAAGAGACCCAGTACTTC.

This clonotype has only a few counts. V gene TRBV15 combines with J gene TRBJ1-2; D is perhaps TRBD1 (6 bases). CDR3 length equals 15 residues. Looked up from germline, CDR1 is LNHNV and CDR2 is YYDKDF (reference sequence). V was cut by 3 bases and J by 8 bases, with 19 bases left in between. CDR3 region: CATSRDRLLTSGYTF. CDR3 sequence (DNA): TGTGCCACCAGCAGGGACAGATTACTAACTAGCGGCTACACCTTC.

This clonotype has only a few counts. The gene calls are TRBV12-3 or TRBV12-4 and TRBJ2-7, with a weak D call TRBD1 (5 bases). Trimming pared 5 bases from V and 3 bases from J, leaving 14 bases between. CDR3 length equals 14 residues. The CDR3 here is CASSPSPDNYEQYF. The CDR3 DNA follows: TGTGCCAGCAGTCCCAGTCCGGACAACTACGAGCAGTACTTC.

The chain employs TRBV7-9 and TRBJ1-1; no definite D call. The length of the CDR3 is 13 residues. Germline V gene lookup returns CDR1 SEHNR and CDR2 FQNEAQ (reference sequence). V was trimmed by 0 bases and J by 5 bases, leaving 7 bases between them. In DNA, the CDR3 is TGTGCCAGCAGCTTAGCTTTGATGACTGAAGCTTTCTTT. Translated, it gives CASSLALMTEAFF.

The chain recombines TRBV9 with TRBJ2-5; maybe TRBD1 (6 bases). Trimming stripped 3 bases from V and 4 bases from J, with 16 bases between. This CDR3 region has 15 residues. Germline V gene data show CDR1 as SGDLS and CDR2 as YYNGEE. The CDR3 DNA reads TGTGCCAGCAGCGCCATAGGGGGTCAATTAGAGACCCAGTACTTC. Residues: CASSAIGGQLETQYF.

The CDR3 loop reads CASSLVGAGSVYTF. The CDR3 DNA follows: TGTGCCAGCAGCTTAGTCGGGGCTGGGAGTGTCTACACCTTC. This sequence joins TRBV7-2 and TRBJ1-2; perhaps TRBD1 as D (5 bases). In germline, CDR1 is SGHTA, CDR2 FQGNSA. Trimming cost V 1 base and J 10 bases, with 16 bases left between them. The CDR3 is 14 amino acids. The full variable domain, completed using reference TRBV7-2 and TRBJ1-2, is GAGVSQSPSNKVTEKGKDVELRCDPISGHTALYWYRQSLGQGLEFLIYFQGNSAPDKSGLPSDRFSAERTGGSVSTLTIQRTQQEDSAVYLCASSLVGAGSVYTFGSGTRLTVV.

This clonotype was seen more than once but under ten times. This chain joins TRBV6-5 and TRBJ2-7, with D uncertain. CDR1 is MNHEY and CDR2 is SVGAGI in the germline V gene. The V gene lost 5 bases and the J gene lost 2 bases, with 13 bases spanning the gap. CDR3 length: 14 amino acids. Here the CDR3 DNA reads TGTGCCAGCAGTCGGTACGGCAGGACCTACGAGCAGTACTTC. This translates into CASSRYGRTYEQYF.

The V gene is TRBV20-1, the J gene TRBJ1-2; 8 bases line up with TRBD1. Per germline, CDR1 DFQATT and CDR2 SNEGSKA (reference sequence). J lost 1 base, V lost 1 base, and 8 bases had no gene match. This CDR3 spans 16 amino acids. The DNA of the CDR3 is TGCAGTGCTAGAGGGTACAGGGGGGACCATAACTATGGCTACACCTTC. Its protein product is CSARGYRGDHNYGYTF.

A few counts support this clonotype. V and J are TRBV5-1 and TRBJ2-7; D may correspond to TRBD1 or TRBD2 (7 bases each). CDR1 and CDR2 (germline): SGHRS, YFSETQ. Trimming stripped 7 bases from V and 4 bases from J, with 15 bases between. The CDR3 extends over 13 amino acids. The CDR3 loop reads CASQRQGGYEQYF. The CDR3 nucleotides read TGCGCCAGCCAACGACAGGGAGGGTACGAGCAGTACTTC.

There are a few counts of this clonotype. V and J are TRBV7-6 and TRBJ2-5, with a weak D call TRBD2 (5 bases). Germline CDR1 SGHVS, CDR2 FNYEAQ. Trimming removed 1 base at V and 0 bases at J, with 9 bases between. The CDR3 is made up of 15 amino acids. The CDR3 bases are TGTGCCAGCAGCTTAGGTGGACTCTACCAAGAGACCCAGTACTTC. This sequence encodes CASSLGGLYQETQYF.

This clonotype was found a few times. V usage is TRBV24-1 and J usage is TRBJ2-1; 9 bases fit TRBD1. This CDR3 comprises 15 residues. Trimming at V came to 5 bases and at J to 2 bases, leaving 3 bases not matched to a gene. Per germline, CDR1 KGHDR and CDR2 SFDVKD. CDR3 DNA sequence: TGTGCCACCAGTGGACAGGGGGGCACCTACAATGAGCAGTTCTTC. Protein sequence: CATSGQGGTYNEQFF.

This clonotype showed up just a few times. This chain uses TRBV7-6 with TRBJ1-1, with D perhaps TRBD1 (5 bases). This CDR3 comprises 18 residues. Germline CDR1 SGHVS, CDR2 FNYEAQ. Trimming shortened V by 1 base and J by 0 bases, and 18 bases separated the two germline ends. Here the CDR3 reads CASSLGGSRGRMNTEAFF. For the CDR3, the DNA is TGTGCCAGCAGCTTAGGAGGGTCAAGGGGTAGAATGAACACTGAAGCTTTCTTT.

The table lists this clonotype with a few counts. V gene TRBV11-2 combines with J gene TRBJ2-1; D is possibly TRBD1 or TRBD2 (5 bases each). The CDR3 covers 17 residues. V was clipped by 0 bases and J by 4 bases, with 16 bases between them. From germline, CDR1 is SGHAT and CDR2 FQNNGV. For the CDR3, the DNA is TGTGCCAGCAGCTTAGAACGGTCAGGGAGATCTTACAATGAGCAGTTCTTC. Protein: CASSLERSGRSYNEQFF.

In this sample, this clonotype turned up a few times. The chain recombines TRBV5-6 with TRBJ1-2, with a tentative D call TRBD1 (6 bases). V lost 4 bases and J lost 5, with 12 bases in between. CDR3 length equals 13 residues. From germline, CDR1 is SGHDT and CDR2 YYEEEE. The CDR3 region is CASSRTAYYGYTF. In DNA, the CDR3 is TGTGCCAGCAGCCGGACAGCCTATTATGGCTACACCTTC.

The chain carries TRBV7-3 and TRBJ2-3; D not certain. The germline CDR1 and CDR2 sequences are SGHTA and FQGTGA. This CDR3 spans 12 amino acids. V lost 5 bases and J 5 bases, leaving 8 bases between the germline ends. CDR3 sequence reads: CASSHGGDTQYF. CDR3 nucleotides: TGTGCCAGCAGCCACGGCGGAGATACGCAGTATTTT.

A few counts support this clonotype. J is TRBJ1-2 and V is TRBV7-8, with D possibly TRBD1 on 6 matching bases. The length of the CDR3 is 14 residues. Germline CDR1 SGHVS, CDR2 FQNEAQ. Trimming took off 5 bases at V and 4 bases at J, with 14 bases between the two ends. The CDR3 loop reads CASSPREGGYGYTF. The DNA of the CDR3 is TGTGCCAGCAGCCCTCGTGAAGGGGGCTATGGCTACACCTTC.

The chain is built from TRBV5-1 and TRBJ1-1; D possibly corresponds to TRBD1 (5 bases). Germline lookup yields CDR1 SGHRS and CDR2 YFSETQ. There are 14 residues in the CDR3. Trimming pared 3 bases from V and 3 bases from J, leaving 12 bases between. The CDR3 sequence is CASSSVGGDTEAFF. Written as DNA, the CDR3 is TGCGCCAGCAGCTCGGTGGGGGGGGACACTGAAGCTTTCTTT.

This clonotype was seen a few times. The chain couples TRBV27 to TRBJ1-2; D may be TRBD1 (6 bases). The CDR3 totals 14 residues. Trimming removed 6 bases at V and 2 bases at J, with 13 bases between. Germline assignment: CDR1 MNHEY and CDR2 SMNVEV (reference sequence). The CDR3 DNA follows: TGTGCCAGCAGGCCCGACAGGTTGAACTATGGCTACACCTTC. Protein product: CASRPDRLNYGYTF.

This clonotype was recorded at least ten times. The chain carries TRBV24-1 and TRBJ1-2; 9 nucleotides agree with TRBD1. Germline loops: CDR1 KGHDR, CDR2 SFDVKD. V dropped 3 bases and J dropped 6; count of bases not matched to a gene: 7. The length of the CDR3 is 15 residues. The CDR3 DNA follows: TGTGCCACCAGTGATCATTCGACAGGGGGAAATGGCTACACCTTC. It translates to CATSDHSTGGNGYTF.

V usage is TRBV5-1 and J usage is TRBJ1-2; D remains unclear. Germline CDR1 SGHRS, CDR2 YFSETQ. The length of the CDR3 is 15 residues. V was shortened by 4 bases and J by 7 bases, with 20 bases between the two germline ends. For the CDR3, the DNA is TGCGCCAGCAGCCCGCCAACAGAAACGCCAGGTGGCTACACCTTC. Amino acid sequence: CASSPPTETPGGYTF. The complete variable domain, with remaining parts taken from reference TRBV5-1 and TRBJ1-2, reads KAGVTQTPRYLIKTRGQQVTLSCSPISGHRSVSWYQQTPGQGLQFLFEYFSETQRNKGNFPGRFSGRQFSNSRSEMNVSTLELGDSALYLCASSPPTETPGGYTFGSGTRLTVV.

This clonotype was observed a handful of times. The chain has TRBV18 and TRBJ2-7, with D perhaps assigned TRBD1 or TRBD2 (6 bases each). V lost 0 bases and J lost 6, with 15 bases in between. The length of the CDR3 is 15 residues. CDR1 is KGHSH, CDR2 LQKENI, per germline. CDR3 amino acids: CASSPPGGAKGEQYF. Here the CDR3 DNA reads TGTGCCAGCTCACCACCCGGGGGCGCGAAGGGCGAGCAGTACTTC.

At least ten counts were recorded for this clonotype. J is TRBJ1-1 and V is TRBV6-2 or TRBV6-3; 7 nucleotides align to TRBD1. CDR1 is MNHEY, CDR2 SVGEGT, per germline. The CDR3 spans 13 residues. The V segment lost 5 bases and the J segment 2 bases; nucleotides outside the gene matches: 2. The CDR3 nucleotides are TGTGCCAGCAGTGGGACAGTCAACACTGAAGCTTTCTTT. Translating it yields CASSGTVNTEAFF.

This rearrangement joins TRBV3-1 to TRBJ2-7, with D possibly TRBD1 on 6 matching bases. The length of the CDR3 is 15 residues. Between the trimmed V and J ends, which lost 1 base and 3 bases, there was a span of 13 bases. CDR1 is LGHDT and CDR2 is YNNKEL in the germline V gene (reference sequence). CDR3 bases: TGTGCCAGCAGCCAAGGTCCAGGGGAAATCTACGAGCAGTACTTC. Translation: CASSQGPGEIYEQYF.

Only a few counts were recorded for this clonotype. The V gene is TRBV20-1, the J gene TRBJ1-2; TRBD1 matches 10 bases. Germline V gene sequence: CDR1 DFQATT, CDR2 SNEGSKA (reference sequence). CDR3 size: 15 residues. V lost 4 bases, J lost 5 bases, and 10 bases stayed unmatched. The CDR3 loop reads CSATPGQGFFYGYTF. The CDR3 nucleotides read TGCAGTGCTACCCCGGGACAGGGGTTTTTTTATGGCTACACCTTC.

This clonotype has more than one count but fewer than ten. The chain employs TRBV4-2 and TRBJ2-1, with no clear D. CDR1 and CDR2 from the germline V gene are LGHNA and YNFKEQ. The CDR3 runs 16 residues. Trimming shortened V by 3 bases and J by 0 bases, and 12 bases separated the two germline ends. As DNA, the CDR3 is TGTGCCAGCAGCCAGACGGCCTTTGGCTCCTACAATGAGCAGTTCTTC. It yields the protein CASSQTAFGSYNEQFF.